This T cell receptor beta chain was recovered during a study of T cell repertoires in cytomegalovirus infection (dated by TCRdb to about 2019). For the wider study: Donor HLA type was relevant to the analysis, as public TCR beta signatures indicated carriage of CMV infection together with the matching HLA type.

Overall study outcomes, separate from this receptor: The ex vivo response was dominated by HLA-C-restricted CMV-specific TCR beta clonotypes, and the single most frequent clonotype in two of eight donors was supplied by these HLA-C-restricted clonotypes. In both this cohort and an independent approximately 400-donor cohort, the cumulative frequency of public TCR beta family members distinguished carriers of CMV infection plus the relevant HLA type.

For sequencing, an Illumina HiSeq 1500 was employed. Using fastp at Q25 and MiXCR, TCRdb reprocessed the public reads and kept productive beta chains. Every distinct CDR3 protein forms one entry, paired with its most common genes and DNA. The sample table holds hundreds of thousands of distinct CDR3 sequences, of which 15% to 20% were seen once. The leading ten clones occupy about 11% of the sample. This clonotype has just a few counts. Its recognized antigen is unknown. There are no base qualities to consult, and no much larger clone falls within one base. V is cut by 9 bases and J by 4 bases, and the space between the germline ends is 19 bases. The germline V gene encodes CDR1 LNHDA and CDR2 SQIVND (reference sequence). The CDR3 covers 15 residues, taking in both the cysteine and the phenylalanine. The only DNA kept is the CDR3, 45 bases in frame from the first base.

The sequence was collected from a human donor in good health (CMV status not recorded). Some clones in this sample may be carry-over from other donors' samples. Recombination linked TRBV19 to TRBJ1-5; the D gene cannot be resolved reliably. Material: PBMCs. The DNA reads as follows: TGTGCCAGCAGGAGTCCGACGGCGGAGAATCAGCCCCAGCATTTT. This codes for CASRSPTAENQPQHF.